A selection of T cell receptor beta chains follows, all from one sample in a study of PD-1 blockade in mismatch repair-deficient tumors. Produced via immunoSEQ multiplex PCR; TCRdb's table is partial and in-frame only. The table has under 75,000 clones, around 88% seen once; the top ten hold about 15%. Sample: peripheral blood, taken 52 weeks after starting pembrolizumab. The receptors here all came from an adult with mismatch repair-deficient cancer. CDR3s include the opening cysteine and the closing phenylalanine or tryptophan. Each record gives: clone size, J gene, V gene, D gene, CDR3 protein, CDR3 DNA. D genes are given only for firm matches. Clone size is not always given. Where it is, it says once, few, many or a class for expanded clones.

>few|TRBJ2-7|TRBV27|TRBD1
CASRPYTRGNYEQYF
TGTGCCAGCAGACCATACACCAGGGGGAACTACGAGCAGTACTTC
>-|TRBJ1-4|TRBV13|TRBD1
CASSSRTGLNEKLFF
TGTGCCAGCAGCTCCCGGACAGGGTTAAATGAAAAACTGTTTTTT
>-|TRBJ2-5|TRBV7-2|TRBD2
CASSQRKRELETQYF
TGTGCCAGCAGCCAGCGAAAGCGGGAGCTAGAGACCCAGTACTTC
>-|TRBJ2-3|TRBV14|-
CASSQESGTDTQYF
TGTGCCAGCAGCCAAGAAAGCGGCACAGATACGCAGTATTTT
>-|TRBJ2-6|TRBV30|-
CASIPRGASSGANVLTF
TGTGCCTCAATCCCCAGGGGGGCGAGTTCTGGGGCCAACGTCCTGACTTTC
>-|TRBJ2-1|TRBV4-1|-
CASSQDPSGSRSNEQFF
TGCGCCAGCAGCCAAGATCCTTCCGGGAGCCGGAGCAATGAGCAGTTCTTC
>-|TRBJ2-7|TRBV6-5|TRBD1
CASSYSGQGLHEQYF
TGTGCCAGCAGTTACTCGGGACAGGGTCTCCACGAGCAGTACTTC
>-|TRBJ2-7|TRBV7-6|TRBD1
CASSLGGQGFLEQYF
TGTGCCAGCAGCTTAGGAGGACAGGGGTTTCTCGAGCAGTACTTC
>few|TRBJ2-7|TRBV27|-
CASSLLTTQGAHEQYF
TGTGCCAGCAGTTTACTAACAACCCAGGGAGCCCACGAGCAGTACTTC
>-|TRBJ1-4|TRBV25-1|-
CASSEGTSPNEKLFF
TGTGCCAGCAGTGAAGGGACAAGTCCTAATGAAAAACTGTTTTTT
>-|TRBJ2-1|TRBV6-5|-
CASIGFPSSYNEQFF
TGTGCCAGCATCGGCTTCCCGAGCTCCTACAATGAGCAGTTCTTC
>-|TRBJ2-7|TRBV14|TRBD1
CASSHGQGGSKYF
TGTGCCAGCAGCCACGGACAGGGGGGATCTAAGTACTTC
>-|TRBJ2-7|TRBV21-1|-
CASSKGPPGWFEQYF
TGTGCCAGCAGCAAAGGACCCCCAGGGTGGTTCGAGCAGTACTTC
>-|TRBJ2-7|TRBV13|TRBD2
CASSPWEGLSGRFTYEQYF
TGTGCCAGCAGCCCTTGGGAGGGCCTTAGCGGGAGATTTACCTACGAGCAGTACTTC
>few|TRBJ1-4|TRBV6-1|-
CASMVQAGEKLFF
TGTGCCAGCATGGTACAGGCGGGAGAAAAACTGTTTTTT
>-|TRBJ1-3|TRBV11-2|-
CASSPLMNSGNTIYF
TGTGCCAGCAGCCCATTAATGAACTCTGGAAACACCATATATTTT
>-|TRBJ2-7|TRBV27|-
CASSTGTAGSYEQYF
TGTGCCAGCAGCACCGGGACCGCCGGCTCCTACGAGCAGTACTTC
>few|TRBJ1-3|TRBV27|-
CASSLKVGGGHTIYF
TGTGCCAGCAGTTTGAAGGTTGGGGGCGGTCACACCATATATTTT
>-|TRBJ2-5|TRBV19|TRBD1
CASGQGETQYF
TGTGCCAGTGGACAGGGGGAGACCCAGTACTTC
>-|TRBJ2-7|TRBV6-6|-
CASSIYQQGRDEQYF
TGTGCCAGCAGTATCTATCAACAGGGTAGGGACGAGCAGTACTTC
>-|TRBJ2-3|TRBV5-1|-
CASSLEQGGDTQYF
TGCGCCAGCAGCTTGGAACAAGGAGGAGATACGCAGTATTTT
>-|TRBJ2-5|TRBV18|-
CASSPQTQETQYF
TGTGCCAGCTCACCCCAGACACAAGAGACCCAGTACTTC
>-|TRBJ2-7|TRBV7-9|-
CASSLPGSYEQYF
TGTGCCAGCAGCTTACCGGGGAGCTACGAGCAGTACTTC
>-|TRBJ2-7|TRBV21-1|-
CASKLYEQYF
TGTGCCAGCAAACTGTACGAGCAGTACTTC
>-|TRBJ2-1|TRBV6-5|-
CASSYSPNTYNEQFF
TGTGCCAGCAGTTACTCGCCGAACACCTACAATGAGCAGTTCTTC
>-|TRBJ2-1|TRBV11-3|TRBD2
CASSLWGGTSLYNEQFF
TGTGCCAGCAGCTTATGGGGGGGGACTAGTCTCTACAATGAGCAGTTCTTC
>-|TRBJ2-1|TRBV15|-
CATSRGGYDSYNEQFF
TGTGCCACCAGCAGAGGCGGCTACGATTCCTACAATGAGCAGTTCTTC
>-|TRBJ1-2|TRBV19|-
CASSPGRGKWYGYTF
TGTGCCAGTAGCCCCGGGAGGGGGAAGTGGTATGGCTACACCTTC
>once|TRBJ1-2|TRBV28|TRBD1
CASSQNRGGNGYTF
TGTGCCAGCAGCCAAAACAGGGGTGGTAATGGCTACACCTTC
>-|TRBJ2-5|TRBV10-3|TRBD1
CAISPGTGSETQYF
TGTGCCATCAGTCCCGGGACAGGGTCGGAGACCCAGTACTTC
>-|TRBJ1-2|TRBV28|-
CASSRDSTHYGYTF
TGTGCCAGCAGTAGAGACAGCACCCACTATGGCTACACCTTC
>-|TRBJ1-5|TRBV4-3|-
CASSQDRGNQPQHF
TGCGCCAGCAGCCAAGACAGGGGAAATCAGCCCCAGCATTTT
>-|TRBJ2-2|TRBV27|TRBD2
CATSGLAGGLEVTGELFF
TGTGCCACCTCGGGACTAGCGGGAGGGCTGGAGGTCACCGGGGAGCTGTTTTTT
>-|TRBJ2-7|TRBV11-1|-
CASSPFSSEFTYEQYF
TGTGCCAGCAGCCCCTTTTCTTCGGAGTTTACCTACGAGCAGTACTTC
>-|TRBJ2-1|TRBV25-1|TRBD2
CASSESGGGRIGEQFF
TGTGCCAGCAGTGAATCCGGCGGGGGAAGGATAGGTGAGCAGTTCTTC
>once|TRBJ2-7|TRBV4-2|TRBD2
CASSQRPGLGNYEQYF
TGTGCCAGCAGCCAGCGACCGGGACTAGGAAACTACGAGCAGTACTTC
>-|TRBJ2-1|TRBV19|TRBD2
CASSGLAVYNEQFF
TGTGCCAGTAGTGGACTAGCGGTCTACAATGAGCAGTTCTTC
>-|TRBJ1-2|TRBV13|-
CASSEKASWDGYTF
TGTGCTAGCAGCGAGAAGGCTTCCTGGGATGGCTACACCTTC
>once|TRBJ1-2|TRBV4-1|-
CASSQEVRGRSYGYTF
TGCGCCAGCAGCCAAGAAGTGAGGGGTAGGAGCTATGGCTACACCTTC
>-|TRBJ2-7|TRBV7-9|TRBD1
CASSAGQGDHEQYF
TGTGCCAGCAGCGCGGGACAGGGGGATCACGAGCAGTACTTC
>-|TRBJ1-4|TRBV29-1|TRBD1
CSVLQGAGEKLFF
TGCAGCGTTTTACAGGGGGCTGGAGAAAAACTGTTTTTT
>-|TRBJ2-7|TRBV6-6|-
CASRGDTRSSYEQYF
TGTGCCAGCAGGGGGGACACTAGGAGCTCCTACGAGCAGTACTTC
>-|TRBJ2-4|TRBV25-1|-
CATGRTDPKNIQYF
TGTGCCACCGGAAGGACAGACCCCAAAAACATTCAGTACTTC
>-|TRBJ2-7|TRBV6-5|-
CASSYDGQSYEQYF
TGTGCCAGCAGTTACGACGGACAGAGCTACGAGCAGTACTTC
>-|TRBJ1-2|TRBV27|-
CASSLSATDYGYTF
TGTGCCAGCAGTTTATCAGCCACGGACTATGGCTACACCTTC